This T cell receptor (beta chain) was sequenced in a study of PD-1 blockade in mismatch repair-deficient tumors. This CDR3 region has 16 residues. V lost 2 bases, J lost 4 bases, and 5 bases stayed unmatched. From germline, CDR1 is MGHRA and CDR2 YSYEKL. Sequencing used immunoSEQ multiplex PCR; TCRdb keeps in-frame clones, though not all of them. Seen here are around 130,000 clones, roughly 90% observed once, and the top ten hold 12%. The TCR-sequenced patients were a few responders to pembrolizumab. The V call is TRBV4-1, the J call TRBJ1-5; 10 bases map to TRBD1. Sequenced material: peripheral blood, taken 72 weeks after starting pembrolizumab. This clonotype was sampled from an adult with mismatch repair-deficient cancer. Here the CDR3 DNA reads TGCGCCAGCAGCCAATCACCGGGACAGGGGAATCAGCCCCAGCATTTT. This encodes CASSQSPGQGNQPQHF.